The rows below give T cell receptor beta chains drawn from one sample of a study of Graves' ophthalmopathy and Graves' hyperthyroidism. TCRdb independently ran MiXCR on the multiplex PCR reads; one entry per CDR3 protein. The sample consists of approximately 380,000 distinct CDR3 sequences, over 20% of them appearing once. The sample was peripheral blood. Receptors originate from a woman aged 18-30 years with stable Graves' hyperthyroidism. Each CDR3 is given with its conserved first and last residue. Each record gives: V gene, D gene, clone size, J gene, CDR3 protein, CDR3 DNA. The D gene is left open where the match is weak. The size entry is marked missing in some rows and otherwise reads once, few, many or a size class.

>TRBV18|NA|many|TRBJ2-3
CASSRQGWDTQYF
TGTGCCAGCTCACGTCAGGGGTGGGATACGCAGTATTTT
>TRBV2|TRBD1|many|TRBJ2-5
CASGYRDREETQYF
TGTGCCAGCGGATACCGGGACAGGGAGGAGACCCAGTACTTC
>TRBV30|TRBD2|NA|TRBJ2-5
CAWVKRLAEETQYF
TGTGCCTGGGTAAAAAGACTAGCGGAAGAGACCCAGTACTTC
>TRBV20-1|TRBD1|many|TRBJ1-2
CSAGTGDYGYTF
TGCAGTGCCGGGACAGGGGACTATGGCTACACCTTC
>TRBV30|NA|many|TRBJ1-6
CAWSKVGPRNSPLHF
TGTGCCTGGAGTAAGGTCGGACCGAGAAATTCACCCCTCCACTTT
>TRBV4-3|TRBD2|many|TRBJ2-7
CASSQEASGSYEQYF
TGCGCCAGCAGCCAAGAGGCTAGCGGGAGCTACGAGCAGTACTTC
>TRBV6-1|NA|few|TRBJ1-5
CASSEGRVQPQHF
TGTGCCAGCAGTGAAGGGAGGGTTCAGCCCCAGCATTTT
>TRBV28|TRBD1|NA|TRBJ2-6
CASSPLGGDGANVLTF
TGTGCCAGCAGCCCTTTAGGGGGCGATGGGGCCAACGTCCTGACTTTC
>TRBV29-1|NA|many|TRBJ1-5
CSVGGKNQPQHF
TGCAGCGTTGGGGGGAAGAATCAGCCCCAGCATTTT
>TRBV2|NA|NA|TRBJ2-5
CASRFTIYHQGGGQETQYF
TGTGCCAGCAGATTCACCATTTATCACCAAGGGGGGGGCCAAGAGACCCAGTACTTC
>TRBV7-8|NA|many|TRBJ2-5
CASSQGPRSLETQYF
TGTGCCAGCAGCCAGGGACCGAGGTCCCTAGAGACCCAGTACTTC
>TRBV10-3|NA|NA|TRBJ1-3
CATMTGTFSGNTIYF
TGTGCCACAATGACCGGGACGTTCTCTGGAAACACCATATATTTT
>TRBV12-3/TRBV12-4|NA|many|TRBJ1-1
CASRTGSAEAFF
TGTGCCAGCAGGACAGGTTCCGCTGAAGCTTTCTTT
>TRBV6-1|NA|NA|TRBJ1-2
CASSDPTGNYGYTF
TGTGCCAGCAGTGACCCGACAGGAAACTATGGCTACACCTTC
>TRBV28|NA|NA|TRBJ1-2
CASRGGPVYGYTF
TGTGCCAGCAGAGGGGGGCCGGTCTATGGCTACACCTTC
>TRBV28|NA|NA|TRBJ2-7
CASSPPGSGGLSYEQYF
TGTGCCAGCAGCCCCCCAGGCTCGGGCGGCCTCTCCTACGAGCAGTACTTC
>TRBV6-1|NA|many|TRBJ1-1
CASSRESEAFF
TGTGCCAGCTCTAGGGAGTCTGAAGCTTTCTTT
>TRBV15|NA|many|TRBJ2-7
CATSRDLLGEKTYEQYF
TGTGCCACCAGCAGAGATCTCTTGGGGGAGAAGACCTACGAGCAGTACTTC
>TRBV28|TRBD1|many|TRBJ2-5
CASRKLPRRQGWETQYF
TGTGCCAGCAGAAAACTCCCCCGGCGACAGGGTTGGGAGACCCAGTACTTC
>TRBV20-1|NA|NA|TRBJ1-6
CSARVEGMDSPLHF
TGCAGTGCTAGAGTTGAGGGTATGGACTCACCCCTCCACTTT
>TRBV20-1|NA|many|TRBJ2-7
CSARGAGSEQYF
TGCAGTGCTAGGGGGGCAGGGAGTGAGCAGTACTTC
>TRBV27|NA|NA|TRBJ2-2
CASSLYRGNTGELFF
TGTGCCAGCAGTTTGTACCGGGGTAATACCGGGGAGCTGTTTTTT
>TRBV11-1|TRBD1|NA|TRBJ2-2
CASSLGRGRRTGELFF
TGTGCCAGCAGCCTTGGAAGGGGGCGGCGAACCGGGGAGCTGTTTTTT
>TRBV6-5|TRBD1|many|TRBJ1-5
CASSYGIRGPLGQPQHF
TGTGCCAGCAGTTACGGCATCAGGGGGCCATTAGGTCAGCCCCAGCATTTT
>TRBV15|NA|many|TRBJ2-5
CATSRDYRVETQYF
TGTGCCACCAGCAGAGATTATAGGGTTGAGACCCAGTACTTC
>TRBV27|NA|many|TRBJ2-5
CASSFGDGTETQYF
TGTGCCAGCAGTTTTGGGGACGGGACGGAGACCCAGTACTTC
>TRBV27|NA|NA|TRBJ1-6
CASSFVQGMNSPLHF
TGTGCTAGCAGTTTTGTTCAGGGGATGAATTCACCCCTCCACTTT
>TRBV2|NA|many|TRBJ2-5
CASRFSPPGETQYF
TGTGCCAGCAGGTTTAGCCCCCCGGGGGAGACCCAGTACTTC
>TRBV12-3/TRBV12-4|TRBD1|NA|TRBJ1-1
CASSPKQGMNTEAFF
TGTGCCAGCAGCCCGAAACAGGGGATGAACACTGAAGCTTTCTTT
>TRBV9|TRBD1|NA|TRBJ2-2
CASSKGQVHTGELFF
TGTGCCAGCAGCAAGGGACAGGTCCACACCGGGGAGCTGTTTTTT
>TRBV6-1|NA|few|TRBJ1-1
CASTDRFEAFF
TGTGCCAGCACAGACAGGTTCGAAGCTTTCTTT
>TRBV6-1|NA|few|TRBJ1-3
CASSEASGGNTIYF
TGTGCCAGCAGTGAAGCAAGCGGGGGAAACACCATATATTTT
>TRBV7-3|NA|many|TRBJ2-6
CASRNKLLGLHSRANVLTF
TGTGCCAGCAGAAACAAACTGCTAGGTCTACACTCTAGGGCCAACGTCCTGACTTTC
>TRBV12-3/TRBV12-4|TRBD1|many|TRBJ2-7
CASSLQGQSHEQYF
TGTGCCAGCAGTTTACAGGGACAGTCCCACGAGCAGTACTTC
>TRBV6-5|NA|few|TRBJ2-5
CASRILGGTQYF
TGTGCCAGCCGAATCCTGGGGGGGACCCAGTACTTC
>TRBV20-1|NA|many|TRBJ2-7
CSARDWAGTYEQYF
TGCAGTGCTAGAGATTGGGCAGGGACCTACGAGCAGTACTTC